Below are 11 T cell receptor beta chains sequenced from a single sample in a study of blood T cell repertoires in COVID-19. Measured with immunoSEQ multiplex PCR; TCRdb has only the in-frame clones, and not every one. The sample has around 250,000 clones, 70% to 90% seen once. Sequencing was done on a sample of PBMCs or T cells enriched from blood (not recorded which). The receptors stem from a woman in her forties or fifties who had recovered from COVID-19.

The chain uses TRBV18 and TRBJ1-4; 8 positions agree with TRBD1. CDR1 is KGHSH, CDR2 LQKENI, per germline. The CDR3 covers 16 residues. The V gene end was trimmed by 4 bases and the J gene end by 7 bases; junction bases not matched to a gene: 11. The CDR3 DNA sequence: TGTGCCAGCTCACTGGACAGGGTCGATGCCGGTGAAAAACTGTTTTTT. Translated, it gives CASSLDRVDAGEKLFF.

The gene calls are TRBV9 and TRBJ1-3, with D perhaps matching TRBD1 (6 bases). Germline CDR1 and CDR2: SGDLS and YYNGEE. Trimming stripped 4 bases from V and 4 bases from J, with 15 bases between. The CDR3 contains 15 residues. The DNA of the CDR3 is TGTGCCAGCAGCCCAAGGGACACTAAAGGAAACACCATATATTTT. Translation: CASSPRDTKGNTIYF.

The genes are TRBV5-5 and TRBJ2-2; D possibly corresponds to TRBD2 (5 bases). V was pared by 0 bases and J by 7 bases, with 16 bases between. Germline-derived CDR1 and CDR2 are SGHKS and YYEKEE (reference sequence). This CDR3 comprises 16 residues. The CDR3 here is CASSLAQVGVNGELFF. The CDR3 DNA is TGTGCCAGCAGCTTGGCCCAGGTCGGGGTTAACGGGGAGCTGTTTTTT.

This clone was detected a few times. The J gene is TRBJ2-7, the V gene TRBV5-6; 9 bases match TRBD1. CDR3 length equals 13 residues. The germline V gene has CDR1 SGHDT and CDR2 YYEEEE. V shed 3 bases and J 4 bases; nucleotides not matched to a gene: 2. CDR3 amino acids: CASSWGTGYEQYF. The CDR3 DNA sequence: TGTGCCAGCAGCTGGGGGACAGGGTACGAGCAGTACTTC.

The V call is TRBV7-2, the J call TRBJ1-2; D gene uncertain. The V end lost 5 bases, the J end lost 0 bases, and 10 bases lay between the germline ends. The CDR3 is made up of 14 amino acids. The germline V gene encodes CDR1 SGHTA and CDR2 FQGNSA. In DNA, the CDR3 is TGTGCCAGCAGCGCGCGGGTTTCTAACTATGGCTACACCTTC. Translation: CASSARVSNYGYTF.

The rearrangement links TRBV7-8 to TRBJ2-5, with TRBD1 identical over 12 bases. With 4 bases clipped from V and 4 bases from J, the junction kept 7 bases outside the gene matches. This CDR3 region has 16 residues. Germline V gene lookup returns CDR1 SGHVS and CDR2 FQNEAQ. In DNA form, the CDR3 reads TGTGCCAGCAGCTCGTTTGGGACAGGGGGCAGAGAGACCCAGTACTTC. It yields the protein CASSSFGTGGRETQYF.

The V gene is TRBV28, the J gene TRBJ1-1; tentatively, D is TRBD1 (5 bases). The CDR3 is 14 residues long. Germline CDR1 reads MDHEN; CDR2 reads SYDVKM. V was cut by 3 bases and J by 4 bases, with 12 bases left in between. As DNA, the CDR3 is TGTGCCAGCAGTTTGTGGGGCGGGGGCACTGAAGCTTTCTTT. This encodes CASSLWGGGTEAFF.

CDR3 bases: TGTGCCAGCAGCTTCAGACAGAGCACAGATACGCAGTATTTT. Protein: CASSFRQSTDTQYF. V and J are TRBV9 and TRBJ2-3, with D possibly being TRBD1 (5 bases). The germline V gene encodes CDR1 SGDLS and CDR2 YYNGEE. There are 14 residues in the CDR3. V lost 4 bases to trimming and J lost 0 bases, with 9 bases between them.

The CDR3 sequence is CASRGTGGASGYTF. The CDR3 DNA reads as TGTGCCAGCAGGGGGACAGGGGGCGCGTCTGGCTACACCTTC. The chain recombines TRBV2 with TRBJ1-2; 12 nucleotides agree with TRBD1. Germline V gives CDR1 SNHLY, CDR2 FYNNEI. The CDR3 spans 14 residues. The V gene end was trimmed by 6 bases and the J gene end by 7 bases; junction bases not matched to a gene: 6. Complete variable domain (other parts from reference TRBV2 and TRBJ1-2): EPEVTQTPSHQVTQMGQEVILRCVPISNHLYFYWYRQILGQKVEFLVSFYNNEISEKSEIFDDQFSVERPDGSNFTLKIRSTKLEDSAMYFCASRGTGGASGYTFGSGTRLTVV.

The chain employs TRBV5-6 and TRBJ1-6; D possibly corresponds to TRBD1 (5 bases). Germline values: CDR1 SGHDT, CDR2 YYEEEE. This CDR3 is built from 16 residues. Trimming left V 4 bases short and J 9 bases short, with 20 bases between. The chain's CDR3 is CASSRTKAGFISPLHF. The CDR3 DNA follows: TGTGCCAGCAGCAGGACGAAAGCAGGGTTCATTTCACCCCTCCACTTT.

This rearrangement joins TRBV10-3 to TRBJ2-7; 7 nucleotides line up with TRBD2. CDR3 length equals 14 residues. V shed 4 bases, J shed 0 bases, and the junction held 3 bases outside the gene matches. The germline V gene has CDR1 ENHRY and CDR2 SYGVKD. The CDR3 DNA is TGTGCCATCAGTGTTGGCGGGAGCTCCTACGAGCAGTACTTC. Translating it yields CAISVGGSSYEQYF.